This T cell receptor beta chain is from a study of radiation and T cells in renal cell carcinoma. Overall study context: Nephrectomy followed 15 Gy stereotactic body radiation by 4 weeks. General study results and limits: Top tumor clonotypes rose in blood 2 weeks post-radiation, then contracted.

Time point specified: blood 2 weeks post-SBRT. Treatment described: 15 Gy SBRT to primary tumor, nephrectomy 4 weeks later. Details on this clone: The antigen is unknown.

The V end lost 10 bases, the J end lost 3 bases, and 15 bases lay between the germline ends. CDR3 length equals 13 residues. CDR1 ENHRY and CDR2 SYGVKD come from the germline V gene. Sequencing used immunoSEQ multiplex PCR; TCRdb keeps in-frame clones, though not all of them. The table shows tens of thousands of clones, with roughly 72% occurring only once. Sequences were derived from blood, sampled from a patient whose treatment included radiotherapy and nephrectomy. The chain joins TRBV10-3 to TRBJ1-1; the D gene is possibly TRBD1 (5 bases). This receptor was obtained from a man aged 60 to 75 with renal cell carcinoma. CDR3 protein: CATLEGPDTEAFF. CDR3 nucleotide sequence: TGTGCCACACTGGAGGGGCCTGACACTGAAGCTTTCTTT.